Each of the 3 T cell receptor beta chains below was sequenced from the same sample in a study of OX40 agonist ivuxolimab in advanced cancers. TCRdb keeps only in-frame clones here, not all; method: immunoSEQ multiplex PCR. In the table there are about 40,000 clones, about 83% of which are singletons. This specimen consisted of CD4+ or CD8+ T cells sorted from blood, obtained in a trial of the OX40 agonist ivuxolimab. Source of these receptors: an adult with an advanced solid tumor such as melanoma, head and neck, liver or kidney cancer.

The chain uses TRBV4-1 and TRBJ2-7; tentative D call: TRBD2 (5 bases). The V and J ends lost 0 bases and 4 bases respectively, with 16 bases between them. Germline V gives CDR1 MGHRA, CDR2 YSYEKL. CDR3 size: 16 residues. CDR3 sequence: CASSQDLRESAYEQYF. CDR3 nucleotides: TGCGCCAGCAGCCAAGATCTTAGGGAGTCCGCTTACGAGCAGTACTTC.

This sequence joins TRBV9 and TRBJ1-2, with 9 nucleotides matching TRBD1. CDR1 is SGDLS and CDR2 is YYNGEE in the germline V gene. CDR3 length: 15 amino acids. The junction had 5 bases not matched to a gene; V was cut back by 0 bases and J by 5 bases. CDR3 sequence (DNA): TGTGCCAGCAGCGTAGGGCTCGGGACAGGGTATGGCTACACCTTC. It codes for CASSVGLGTGYGYTF. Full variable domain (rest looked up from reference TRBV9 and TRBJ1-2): DSGVTQTPKHLITATGQRVTLRCSPRSGDLSVYWYQQSLDQGLQFLIQYYNGEERAKGNILERFSAQQFPDLHSELNLSSLELGDSALYFCASSVGLGTGYGYTFGSGTRLTVV.

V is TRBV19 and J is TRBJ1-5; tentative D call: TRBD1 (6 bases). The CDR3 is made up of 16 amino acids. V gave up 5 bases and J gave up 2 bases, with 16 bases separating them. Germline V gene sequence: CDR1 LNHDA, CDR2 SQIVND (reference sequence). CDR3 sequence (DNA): TGTGCCAGTAGTCCCCCGGGCGGGGGCGGCAATCAGCCCCAGCATTTT. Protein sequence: CASSPPGGGGNQPQHF.